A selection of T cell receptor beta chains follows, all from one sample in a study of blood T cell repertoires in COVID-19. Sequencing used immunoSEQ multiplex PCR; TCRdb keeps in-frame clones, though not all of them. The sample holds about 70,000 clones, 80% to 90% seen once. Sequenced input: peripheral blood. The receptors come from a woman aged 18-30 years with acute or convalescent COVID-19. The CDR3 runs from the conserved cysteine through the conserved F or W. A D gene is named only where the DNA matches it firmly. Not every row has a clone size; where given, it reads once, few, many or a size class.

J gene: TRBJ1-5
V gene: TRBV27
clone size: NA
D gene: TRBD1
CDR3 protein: CASSLYSPGQGAVSNQPQHF
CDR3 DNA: TGTGCCAGCAGTTTATATTCCCCTGGACAGGGGGCGGTTAGCAATCAGCCCCAGCATTTT

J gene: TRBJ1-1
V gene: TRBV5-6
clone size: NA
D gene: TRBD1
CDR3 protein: CASSWGRGYDTEAFF
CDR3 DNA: TGTGCCAGCAGCTGGGGCAGGGGGTATGACACTGAAGCTTTCTTT

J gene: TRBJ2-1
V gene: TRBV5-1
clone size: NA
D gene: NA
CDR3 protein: CASSLDSNNEQFF
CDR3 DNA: TGCGCCAGCAGCTTGGACAGTAACAATGAGCAGTTCTTC

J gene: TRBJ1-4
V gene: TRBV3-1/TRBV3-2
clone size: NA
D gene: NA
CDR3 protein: CASSRQGPLNEKLFF
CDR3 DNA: TGTGCCAGCAGCCGCCAGGGGCCATTGAATGAAAAACTGTTTTTT

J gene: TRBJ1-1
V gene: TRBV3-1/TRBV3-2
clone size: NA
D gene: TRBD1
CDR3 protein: CASSQDPWTGGTNTEAFF
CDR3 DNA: TGTGCCAGCAGCCAAGATCCTTGGACAGGGGGCACGAACACTGAAGCTTTCTTT

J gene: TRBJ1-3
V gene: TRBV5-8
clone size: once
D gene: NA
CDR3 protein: CASSRGVISGNTIYF
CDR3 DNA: TGTGCCAGCAGTCGGGGGGTGATCTCTGGAAACACCATATATTTT

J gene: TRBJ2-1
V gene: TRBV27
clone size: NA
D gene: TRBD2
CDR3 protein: CASTLGAGAYNEQFF
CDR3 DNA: TGTGCCAGCACCCTGGGAGCGGGAGCCTACAATGAGCAGTTCTTC

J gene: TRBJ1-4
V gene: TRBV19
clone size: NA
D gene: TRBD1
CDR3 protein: CASSMTGMTNEKLFF
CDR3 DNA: TGTGCCAGTAGTATGACAGGGATGACTAATGAAAAACTGTTTTTT

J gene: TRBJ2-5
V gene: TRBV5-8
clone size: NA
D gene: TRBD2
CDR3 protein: CASWGLAGVVKETQYF
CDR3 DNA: TGTGCCAGCTGGGGACTAGCGGGAGTTGTTAAAGAGACCCAGTACTTC

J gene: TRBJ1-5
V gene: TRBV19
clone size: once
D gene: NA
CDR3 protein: CATRQVGDNQPQHF
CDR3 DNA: TGTGCCACCCGACAGGTAGGGGACAATCAGCCCCAGCATTTT

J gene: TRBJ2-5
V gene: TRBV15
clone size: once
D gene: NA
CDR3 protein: CATSMQEEAQYF
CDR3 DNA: TGTGCCACCAGCATGCAGGAGGAGGCCCAGTACTTC

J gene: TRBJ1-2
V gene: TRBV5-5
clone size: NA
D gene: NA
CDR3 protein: CASSLEYGLTRNYGYTF
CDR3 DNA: TGTGCCAGCAGCCTGGAATACGGACTGACGAGAAACTATGGCTACACCTTC

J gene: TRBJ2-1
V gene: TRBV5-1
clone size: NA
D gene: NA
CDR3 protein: CASSLISPSISSYNEQFF
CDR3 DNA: TGCGCCAGCAGCTTGATCAGTCCTAGCATCAGCTCCTACAATGAGCAGTTCTTC

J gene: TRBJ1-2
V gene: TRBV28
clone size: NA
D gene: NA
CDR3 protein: CASSLSHWEGGNGYTF
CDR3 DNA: TGTGCCAGCAGTTTATCCCACTGGGAGGGGGGCAACGGCTACACCTTC

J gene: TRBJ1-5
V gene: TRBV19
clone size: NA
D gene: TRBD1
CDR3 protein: CASNRGSSNQPQHF
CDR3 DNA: TGTGCCAGTAACAGGGGCTCTAGCAATCAGCCCCAGCATTTT

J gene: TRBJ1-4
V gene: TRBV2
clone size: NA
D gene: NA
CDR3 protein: CASSVSSQGFEKLFF
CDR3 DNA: TGTGCCAGCAGTGTCTCTTCACAGGGATTCGAAAAACTGTTTTTT

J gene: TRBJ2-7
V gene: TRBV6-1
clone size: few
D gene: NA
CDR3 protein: CASSEVGLTYEQYF
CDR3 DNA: TGTGCCAGCAGTGAAGTGGGGCTTACTTACGAGCAGTACTTC

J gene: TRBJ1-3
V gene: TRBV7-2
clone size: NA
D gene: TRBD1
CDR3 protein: CASSLEGQLFSGNTIYF
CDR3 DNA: TGTGCCAGCAGCCTCGAGGGACAGCTGTTCTCTGGAAACACCATATATTTT

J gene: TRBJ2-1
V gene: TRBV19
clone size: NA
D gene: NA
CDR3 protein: CASSIIGLYNEQFF
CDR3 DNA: TGTGCCAGTAGTATTATCGGACTTTACAATGAGCAGTTCTTC

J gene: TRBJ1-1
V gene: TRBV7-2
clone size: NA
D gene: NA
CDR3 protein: CASSKGDLNTEAFF
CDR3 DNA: TGTGCCAGCAGTAAAGGGGATTTGAACACTGAAGCTTTCTTT

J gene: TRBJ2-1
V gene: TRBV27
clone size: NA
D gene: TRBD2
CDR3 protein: CASSLAGGHSYNEQFF
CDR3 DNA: TGTGCCAGCAGTTTAGCGGGGGGCCACTCCTACAATGAGCAGTTCTTC

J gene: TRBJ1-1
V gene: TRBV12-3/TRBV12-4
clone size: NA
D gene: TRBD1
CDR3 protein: CASRGQVDPEAFF
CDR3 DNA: TGTGCCAGCAGGGGACAGGTGGATCCTGAAGCTTTCTTT

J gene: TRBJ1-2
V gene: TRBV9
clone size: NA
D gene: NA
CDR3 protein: CASSADLRAGYGYTF
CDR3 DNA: TGTGCCAGCAGCGCCGATCTCCGGGCGGGCTATGGCTACACCTTC

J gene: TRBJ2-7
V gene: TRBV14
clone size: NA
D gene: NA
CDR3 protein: CASSQVATGFYEQYF
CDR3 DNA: TGTGCCAGCAGCCAAGTAGCGACAGGTTTCTACGAGCAGTACTTC

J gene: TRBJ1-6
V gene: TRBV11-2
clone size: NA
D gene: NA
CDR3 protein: CASSLGRGGTSPLHF
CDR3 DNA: TGTGCCAGCAGCTTAGGCCGGGGGGGGACTTCACCCCTCCACTTT

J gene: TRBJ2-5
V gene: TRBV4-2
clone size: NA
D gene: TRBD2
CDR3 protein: CASSQLLTSAETQYF
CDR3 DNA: TGTGCCAGCAGCCAACTCCTGACTAGCGCAGAGACCCAGTACTTC

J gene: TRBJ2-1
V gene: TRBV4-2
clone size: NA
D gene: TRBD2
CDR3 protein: CASSRKRSRGGQIDEQFF
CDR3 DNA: TGTGCCAGCAGCCGTAAACGCAGTCGGGGGGGCCAAATCGATGAGCAGTTCTTC

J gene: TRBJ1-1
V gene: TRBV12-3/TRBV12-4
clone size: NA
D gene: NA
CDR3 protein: CASTIGQNTEAFF
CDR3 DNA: TGTGCCAGCACTATAGGACAGAACACTGAAGCTTTCTTT

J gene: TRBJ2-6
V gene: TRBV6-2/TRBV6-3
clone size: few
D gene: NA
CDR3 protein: CASSYKGAGANVLTF
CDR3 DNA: TGTGCCAGCAGTTACAAGGGGGCTGGGGCCAACGTCCTGACTTTC

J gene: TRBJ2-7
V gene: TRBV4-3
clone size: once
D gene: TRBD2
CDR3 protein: CASSRDGLAATYEQYF
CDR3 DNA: TGCGCCAGCAGCCGAGATGGACTAGCGGCGACCTACGAGCAGTACTTC

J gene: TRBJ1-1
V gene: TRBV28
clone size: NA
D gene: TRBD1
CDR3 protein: CASSSHAGQGRNTEAFF
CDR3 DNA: TGTGCCAGCAGTTCCCACGCCGGACAGGGAAGGAACACTGAAGCTTTCTTT

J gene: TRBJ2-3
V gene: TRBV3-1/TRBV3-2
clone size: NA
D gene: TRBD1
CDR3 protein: CASSQRPDRGGTDTQYF
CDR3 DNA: TGTGCCAGCAGCCAAAGACCTGACAGGGGTGGCACAGATACGCAGTATTTT

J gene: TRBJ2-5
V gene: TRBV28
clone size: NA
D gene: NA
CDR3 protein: CASSLFGDYQETQYF
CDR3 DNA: TGTGCCAGCAGTTTGTTTGGAGACTACCAAGAGACCCAGTACTTC

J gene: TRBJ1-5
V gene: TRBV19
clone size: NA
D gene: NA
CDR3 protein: CASSPTGGHNQPQHF
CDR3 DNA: TGTGCCAGTAGTCCCACTGGGGGACACAATCAGCCCCAGCATTTT

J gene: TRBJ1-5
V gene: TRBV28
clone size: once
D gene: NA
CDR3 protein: CASFSSSRGNQPQHF
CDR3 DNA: TGTGCCAGCTTTTCGTCTTCACGGGGCAATCAGCCCCAGCATTTT

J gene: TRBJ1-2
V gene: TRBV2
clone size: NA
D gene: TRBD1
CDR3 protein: CASSGQGISNYGYTF
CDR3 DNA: TGTGCCAGCAGTGGACAGGGAATATCGAACTATGGCTACACCTTC

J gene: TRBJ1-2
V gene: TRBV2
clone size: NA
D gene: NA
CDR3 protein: CASSEAAGGGGYTF
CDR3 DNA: TGTGCCAGCAGTGAAGCAGCGGGGGGCGGCGGCTACACCTTC

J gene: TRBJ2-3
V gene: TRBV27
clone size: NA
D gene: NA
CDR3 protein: CASSFGRVNADTQYF
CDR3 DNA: TGTGCCAGCAGTTTCGGCAGGGTAAACGCAGATACGCAGTATTTT

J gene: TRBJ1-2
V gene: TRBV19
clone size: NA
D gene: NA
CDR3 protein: CASSATTTAGYGYTF
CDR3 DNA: TGTGCCAGTAGCGCTACTACGACAGCCGGTTATGGCTACACCTTC

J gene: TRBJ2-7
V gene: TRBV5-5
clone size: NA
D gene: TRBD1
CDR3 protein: CASSKTGTGSTYEQYF
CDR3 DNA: TGTGCCAGCAGCAAAACCGGGACAGGGAGCACCTACGAGCAGTACTTC

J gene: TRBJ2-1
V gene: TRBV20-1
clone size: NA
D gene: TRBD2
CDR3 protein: CSASLAGGPWNEQFF
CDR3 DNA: TGCAGTGCTAGTTTAGCGGGAGGGCCTTGGAATGAGCAGTTCTTC

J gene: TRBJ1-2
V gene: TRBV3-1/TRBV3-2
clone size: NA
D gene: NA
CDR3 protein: CASSRRGSYGYTF
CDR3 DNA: TGTGCCAGCAGCCGACGGGGAAGCTATGGCTACACCTTC

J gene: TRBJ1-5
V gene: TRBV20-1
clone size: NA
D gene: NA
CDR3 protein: CSASIQSNQPQHF
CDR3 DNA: TGCAGTGCTAGTATACAGAGCAATCAGCCCCAGCATTTT

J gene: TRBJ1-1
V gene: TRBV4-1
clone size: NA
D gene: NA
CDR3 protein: CASSQEGDGRGGAFF
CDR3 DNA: TGCGCCAGCAGCCAAGAAGGGGACGGCCGAGGGGGAGCTTTCTTT

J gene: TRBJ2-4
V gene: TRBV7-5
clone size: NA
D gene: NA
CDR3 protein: CVRSLNRNLAKNIQYF
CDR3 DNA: TGTGTCAGAAGTCTTAACAGAAACCTAGCCAAAAACATTCAGTACTTC

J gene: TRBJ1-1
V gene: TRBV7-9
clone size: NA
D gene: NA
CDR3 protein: CASSSQETEAFF
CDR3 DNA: TGTGCCAGCAGCTCCCAGGAAACTGAAGCTTTCTTT

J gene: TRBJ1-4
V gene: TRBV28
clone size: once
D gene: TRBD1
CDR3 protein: CASRRDRGRYEKLFF
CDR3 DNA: TGTGCCAGCAGGAGGGACAGGGGGCGTTATGAAAAACTGTTTTTT

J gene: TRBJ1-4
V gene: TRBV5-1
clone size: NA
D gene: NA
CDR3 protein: CASSQQGFNEKLFF
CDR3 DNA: TGCGCCAGCAGCCAGCAGGGGTTTAATGAAAAACTGTTTTTT

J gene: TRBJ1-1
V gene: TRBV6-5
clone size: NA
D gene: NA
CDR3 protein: CASSSTYNTEAFF
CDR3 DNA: TGTGCCAGCAGCTCCACTTATAACACTGAAGCTTTCTTT

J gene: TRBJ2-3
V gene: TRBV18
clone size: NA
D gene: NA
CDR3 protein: CASSPWPDTQYF
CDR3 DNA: TGTGCCAGCTCACCTTGGCCAGATACGCAGTATTTT

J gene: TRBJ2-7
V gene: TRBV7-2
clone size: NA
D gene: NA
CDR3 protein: CASSLESGRGLGEQYF
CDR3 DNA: TGTGCCAGCAGCTTAGAATCTGGCAGGGGCTTGGGCGAGCAGTACTTC

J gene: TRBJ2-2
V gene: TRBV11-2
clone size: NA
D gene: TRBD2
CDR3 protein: CASSRLAGGSGELFF
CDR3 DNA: TGTGCCAGCAGCCGTCTAGCGGGGGGGAGCGGGGAGCTGTTTTTT

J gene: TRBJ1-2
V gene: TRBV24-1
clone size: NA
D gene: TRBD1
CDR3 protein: CATSDLPGTGLVF
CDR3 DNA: TGTGCCACCAGTGATCTCCCCGGGACAGGGTTGGTCTTC